The table lists the clone carrying this TCR beta chain with a few counts. From germline, CDR1 is DFQATT and CDR2 SNEGSKA (reference sequence). V lost 0 bases and J 4 bases, leaving 12 bases between the germline ends. The CDR3 contains 14 residues. For the second PCR, which ran for about 6 to 11 cycles, a sample-barcoded 5' primer and a J-beta primer mix were used. TCRdb re-derived calls from the 5' RACE reads in MiXCR, one entry per CDR3 protein. The repertoire holds roughly 1.9 million distinct CDR3 sequences, with roughly 43% as singletons. The data were obtained in a study of blood T cells in healthy people across ages.

Sequencing was performed on blood. The TCR comes from a human donor in good health. The rearrangement links TRBV20-1 to TRBJ1-2, with a weak D call TRBD1 (6 bases). CDR3: CSARDPRGRYGYTF. CDR3 in DNA: TGCAGTGCTAGAGATCCCAGGGGCCGCTATGGCTACACCTTC.